The 25 T cell receptor beta chains presented below share a single source sample, sequenced in a study of OX40 agonist ivuxolimab in advanced cancers. Sequenced by immunoSEQ multiplex PCR; TCRdb stores in-frame clones only, minus some. The data show 70,000 to 95,000 clones, with less than 95% seen just once and 0.33% held by the top ten. The source material was CD4+ or CD8+ T cells sorted from blood, sampled in a trial of the OX40 agonist ivuxolimab. These receptor sequences come from an adult with an advanced solid tumor such as melanoma, head and neck, liver or kidney cancer.

The genes are TRBV18 and TRBJ1-5; a possible D gene is TRBD1 (5 bases). Trimming stripped 6 bases from V and 0 bases from J, with 18 bases between. In germline, CDR1 is KGHSH, CDR2 LQKENI. CDR3 size: 17 residues. The CDR3 coding sequence is TGTGCCAGCTCCGGGACTCGCGCGGAAGATAGCAATCAGCCCCAGCATTTT. Protein sequence: CASSGTRAEDSNQPQHF.

This chain links TRBV6-5 with TRBJ2-3; D is undetermined. The germline V gene encodes CDR1 MNHEY and CDR2 SVGAGI. With 5 bases removed from V and 5 bases from J, the gap between germline ends came to 11 bases. The CDR3 runs to 13 residues. The CDR3 loop is CASSPSPGDTQYF. In DNA, the CDR3 is TGTGCCAGCAGTCCTTCCCCTGGAGATACGCAGTATTTT.

The rearrangement joins TRBV4-1 to TRBJ1-4, with D possibly being TRBD1 (5 bases). Germline CDR1 reads MGHRA; CDR2 reads YSYEKL. Trimming removed 4 bases at V and 4 bases at J, with 16 bases between. CDR3 size: 16 residues. CDR3 amino acids: CASSRTPGLNNEKLFF. CDR3 nucleotide sequence: TGCGCCAGCAGCCGAACTCCGGGACTCAATAATGAAAAACTGTTTTTT.

As for this clone: Sequence at one end of the junction differs from germline and may be a read error. The chain joins TRBV5-4 to TRBJ2-7; weak D call: TRBD1 (6 bases). Germline V CDR1 and CDR2: SGHNT, YYREEE (reference sequence). This CDR3 has 15 amino acids. Here the CDR3 DNA reads TGTGCCAGCAGCTCCCCAGGGGTCAGAGCAGACGAGCAGTACTTT. Translating it yields CASSSPGVRADEQYF.

This clone was seen a single time. The CDR3 sequence is CASSPRDLVKGYTF. The CDR3 nucleotides read TGTGCCAGCTCACCCCGGGATCTAGTAAAAGGCTACACCTTC. The chain links TRBV18 to TRBJ1-2, with D hard to call. Germline lookup yields CDR1 KGHSH and CDR2 LQKENI. CDR3 size: 14 residues. V dropped 3 bases and J dropped 8 bases, with 16 bases sitting between them.

The chain employs TRBV15 and TRBJ2-7, with D unresolved. Germline V lookup: CDR1 LNHNV, CDR2 YYDKDF (reference sequence). The V end was cut by 0 bases, the J end by 0 bases, with 6 bases between. This CDR3 is 14 amino acids long. CDR3 nucleotides: TGTGCCACCAGCAGAGATAAGGGCTCCTACGAGCAGTACGTC. It is translated as CATSRDKGSYEQYV.

The gene calls are TRBV28 and TRBJ1-2; TRBD1 agrees at 9 bases. Losses at the gene ends were 8 bases for V and 4 bases for J; bases not matched to a gene: 14. The CDR3 spans 16 residues. Looked up from germline, CDR1 is MDHEN and CDR2 is SYDVKM. The CDR3 here is CASRGSGQGLFYGYTF. In DNA form, the CDR3 reads TGTGCCAGCCGTGGGTCGGGACAGGGTCTTTTCTATGGCTACACCTTC.

The chain carries TRBV10-3 and TRBJ1-4, with D possibly being TRBD1 (6 bases). CDR1 ENHRY and CDR2 SYGVKD come from the germline V gene. V gave up 2 bases and J gave up 3 bases, with 10 bases separating them. The CDR3 has 15 amino acids. The CDR3 protein is CAISEEGGSNEKLFF. CDR3 bases: TGTGCCATCAGTGAGGAGGGGGGTTCTAATGAAAAACTGTTTTTT.

On this clone itself: The sample holds other DNA sequences that translate to the same CDR3. The CDR3 here is CSASRGTEAFF. The CDR3 coding sequence is TGCAGTGCTAGTAGGGGCACTGAAGCTTTCTTT. The gene calls are TRBV20-1 and TRBJ1-1; a possible D gene is TRBD1 (5 bases). V lost 3 bases, J lost 4 bases, and 6 bases lay in between. Germline V CDR1 and CDR2: DFQATT, SNEGSKA (reference sequence). The CDR3 consists of 11 residues.

The chain carries TRBV4-1 and TRBJ1-2; D is undetermined. The CDR3 totals 14 residues. V dropped 4 bases and J dropped 8 bases, with 17 bases sitting between them. Germline CDR1 reads MGHRA; CDR2 reads YSYEKL. The CDR3 protein is CASSRSPDNGGYTF. The CDR3 DNA reads as TGCGCCAGCAGCCGATCCCCAGATAACGGCGGCTACACCTTC.

The chain joins TRBV4-1 to TRBJ1-6; D possibly corresponds to TRBD1 (6 bases). The germline V gene has CDR1 MGHRA and CDR2 YSYEKL. The CDR3 consists of 15 residues. Deletions cut 0 bases from V and 13 bases from J, with 16 bases between. CDR3 sequence reads: CASSQDWGAERPLHF. The CDR3 nucleotides read TGCGCCAGCAGCCAAGACTGGGGGGCAGAAAGGCCCCTCCACTTT.

The chain couples TRBV15 to TRBJ1-6, with D perhaps matching TRBD1 (6 bases). The CDR3 sequence is 15 residues long. The V end lost 5 bases, the J end lost 7 bases, and 15 bases lay between the germline ends. Germline values: CDR1 LNHNV, CDR2 YYDKDF (reference sequence). This CDR3 is CATSRSQGRNSPLHF. CDR3 nucleotide sequence: TGTGCCACCAGCCGATCACAGGGACGGAATTCACCCCTCCACTTT.

The rearrangement joins TRBV4-1 to TRBJ1-2; TRBD1 matches at 10 bases. The CDR3 has 13 residues. Germline trimming cut 5 bases from V and 8 bases from J; bases unmatched to any gene: 5. The germline V gene encodes CDR1 MGHRA and CDR2 YSYEKL. Here the CDR3 DNA reads TGCGCCAGCAGCTCTGACAGGGGGCCGGGCTACACCTTC. Amino acids: CASSSDRGPGYTF.

The chain couples TRBV27 to TRBJ1-2, with D uncertain. This CDR3 is built from 13 residues. Looked up from germline, CDR1 is MNHEY and CDR2 is SMNVEV (reference sequence). Trimming removed 6 bases at V and 0 bases at J, with 8 bases between. The CDR3 loop reads CASRINSNYGYTF. In DNA form, the CDR3 reads TGTGCCAGCAGAATTAATTCTAACTATGGCTACACCTTC.

The J gene is TRBJ2-1, the V gene TRBV7-8; 11 bases agree with TRBD2. The V gene end was trimmed by 6 bases and the J gene end by 7 bases; junction bases not matched to a gene: 8. This CDR3 is 15 amino acids long. CDR1 is SGHVS, CDR2 FQNEAQ, per germline. CDR3 sequence (DNA): TGTGCCAGCAGATATAGCGGGGGGGTAGGGAATGAGCAGTTCTTC. This codes for CASRYSGGVGNEQFF.

This chain uses TRBV7-8 with TRBJ2-7; TRBD2 aligns across 9 bases. This CDR3 comprises 16 residues. CDR1 SGHVS and CDR2 FQNEAQ come from the germline V gene. Trimming at V came to 5 bases and at J to 4 bases, leaving 12 bases not matched to a gene. For the CDR3, the DNA is TGTGCCAGCAGCCCTCACGCGGGGGGGCCCCAATACGAGCAGTACGTC. Amino acid sequence: CASSPHAGGPQYEQYV.

This chain links TRBV11-2 with TRBJ1-5, with D perhaps TRBD1 (6 bases). The CDR3 spans 14 residues. V was cut by 5 bases and J by 3 bases, with 11 bases left in between. The germline V gene has CDR1 SGHAT and CDR2 FQNNGV. CDR3 loop: CASSTTGSNQPQHF. CDR3 sequence (DNA): TGTGCCAGCAGCACAACAGGGTCCAATCAGCCCCAGCATTTT.

The J gene is TRBJ2-7, the V gene TRBV7-9, with 7 bases matching TRBD1. There are 16 residues in the CDR3. The junction had 13 bases not matched to a gene; V was cut back by 8 bases and J by 0 bases. The germline V gene has CDR1 SEHNR and CDR2 FQNEAQ (reference sequence). The CDR3 loop is CASAVRQGPSSYEQYF. The CDR3 DNA follows: TGTGCCAGCGCTGTCCGACAGGGCCCTAGCTCCTACGAGCAGTACTTC.

The rearrangement uses TRBV7-9 and TRBJ2-7; D might be TRBD2 (6 bases). This CDR3 spans 13 amino acids. Germline V gene sequence: CDR1 SEHNR, CDR2 FQNEAQ (reference sequence). Trimming cost V 6 bases and J 1 base, with 10 bases left between them. The CDR3 reads CASSSGGSYEQYF. CDR3 DNA sequence: TGTGCCAGCAGTTCAGGAGGGTCCTACGAGCAGTACTTC. Complete variable domain (other parts from reference TRBV7-9 and TRBJ2-7): DTGVSQNPRHKITKRGQNVTFRCDPISEHNRLYWYRQTLGQGPEFLTYFQNEAQLEKSRLLSDRFSAERPKGSFSTLEIQRTEQGDSAMYLCASSSGGSYEQYFGPGTRLTVT.

The genes are TRBV14 and TRBJ2-3; 9 positions agree with TRBD2. CDR3 length: 15 amino acids. After removal of 5 bases from V and 2 bases from J, the junction contained 5 bases not matched to a gene. From germline, CDR1 is SGHDN and CDR2 FVKESK. The CDR3 region is CASSYQRGVTDTQYF. CDR3 bases: TGTGCCAGCAGCTACCAGCGGGGGGTCACAGATACGCAGTATTTT.

The chain uses TRBV11-3 and TRBJ2-6; 7 positions agree with TRBD2. CDR1 and CDR2 (germline): SGHNT, YENEEA. The CDR3 extends over 18 amino acids. The trim removed 0 bases at V and 0 bases at J, leaving 5 bases unmatched. The CDR3 nucleotides read TGTGCCAGCAGCTTAGACGCGGGGGTTAGCTCTGGGGCCAACGTCCTGACTTTC. This sequence encodes CASSLDAGVSSGANVLTF.

The CDR3 DNA reads as TGTGCCAGCAGCCAGGGGACGGCCTCTGGAAACACCATATATTTT. Translated: CASSQGTASGNTIYF. The rearrangement links TRBV16 to TRBJ1-3; tentatively, D is TRBD1 (5 bases). In germline, CDR1 is KGHSY, CDR2 FQNENV. This CDR3 is built from 15 residues. The germline V and J ends were trimmed by 3 bases and 0 bases, with 9 bases remaining between them.

This clone came up a few times. The rearrangement links TRBV10-2 to TRBJ1-2; unclear D gene. CDR1 and CDR2 (germline): WSHSY, SAAADI. V gave up 7 bases and J gave up 5 bases, with 14 bases separating them. CDR3 size: 13 residues. In DNA form, the CDR3 reads TGCGCCAGCACCCTCGGGGTCCCATATGGCTACACCTTC. Protein sequence: CASTLGVPYGYTF.

V is TRBV5-1 and J is TRBJ2-7, with D perhaps given as TRBD1 or TRBD2 (5 bases each). The CDR3 totals 13 residues. The V gene's germline CDR1 is SGHRS and CDR2 YFSETQ. V was cut by 4 bases and J by 3 bases, with 11 bases left in between. The CDR3 nucleotides are TGCGCCAGCAGCCCGACTGGGGGCTACGAGCAGTACGTC. Residues: CASSPTGGYEQYV.

The chain is built from TRBV25-1 and TRBJ1-1; no clear D. Trimming took off 7 bases at V and 1 base at J, with 10 bases between the two ends. This CDR3 spans 13 amino acids. Germline values: CDR1 MGHDK, CDR2 SYGVNS. In nucleotides, the CDR3 is TGTGCCAGCACAAGGTCCTCGAACACTGAAGCTTTCTTT. This sequence encodes CASTRSSNTEAFF.